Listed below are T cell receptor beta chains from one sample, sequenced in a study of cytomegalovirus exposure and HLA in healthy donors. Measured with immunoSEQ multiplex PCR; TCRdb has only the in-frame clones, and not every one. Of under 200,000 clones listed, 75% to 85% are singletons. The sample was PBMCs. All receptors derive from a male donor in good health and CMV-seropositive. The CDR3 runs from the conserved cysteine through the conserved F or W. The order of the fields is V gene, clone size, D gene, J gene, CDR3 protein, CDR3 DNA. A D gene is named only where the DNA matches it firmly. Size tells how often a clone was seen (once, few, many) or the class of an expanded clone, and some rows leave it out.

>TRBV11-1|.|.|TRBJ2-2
CASSFLDSHNTGELFF
TGTGCCAGCAGCTTCCTGGACAGCCATAACACCGGGGAGCTGTTTTTT
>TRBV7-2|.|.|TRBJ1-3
CASTGGNTIYF
TGTGCCAGCACGGGAGGAAACACCATATATTTT
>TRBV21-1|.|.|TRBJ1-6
CASSKETGQAHPYNSPLHF
TGTGCCAGCAGCAAAGAGACCGGACAGGCCCACCCCTATAATTCACCCCTCCACTTT
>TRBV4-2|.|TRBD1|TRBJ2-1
CASSPIGDRGPYNEQFF
TGTGCCAGCAGCCCAATAGGGGACAGGGGGCCCTACAATGAGCAGTTCTTC
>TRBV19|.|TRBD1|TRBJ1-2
CASSTLDRDYYGYTF
TGTGCCAGTAGTACCCTGGACAGGGACTACTATGGCTACACCTTC
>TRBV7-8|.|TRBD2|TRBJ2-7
CASSLEAGGRGEQYF
TGTGCCAGCAGCTTAGAGGCGGGGGGAAGGGGCGAGCAGTACTTC
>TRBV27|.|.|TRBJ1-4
CASSLSGGAGEKLFF
TGTGCCAGCAGTTTATCGGGGGGGGCTGGGGAAAAACTGTTTTTT
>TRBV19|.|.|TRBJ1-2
CASRGHAGEVYGYTF
TGTGCCAGTAGGGGACATGCAGGGGAAGTTTATGGCTACACCTTC
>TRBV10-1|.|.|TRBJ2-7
CASSKGQTYEQYF
TGCGCCAGCAGTAAAGGACAAACCTACGAGCAGTACTTC
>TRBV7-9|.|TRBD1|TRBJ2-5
CASSVPPRGIGLETQYF
TGTGCCAGCAGCGTCCCCCCCAGGGGGATCGGCTTAGAGACCCAGTACTTC
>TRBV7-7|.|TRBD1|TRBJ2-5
CASSRTGNGETQYF
TGTGCTAGCAGCCGGACAGGGAATGGGGAGACCCAGTACTTC
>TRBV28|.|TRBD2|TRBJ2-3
CASSTLAGGIDTQYF
TGTGCCAGCAGTACCCTAGCGGGGGGAATAGATACGCAGTATTTT
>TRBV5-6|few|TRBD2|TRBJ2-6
CASSGAGGWSGANVLTF
TGTGCCAGCTCCGGGGCCGGGGGGTGGTCTGGGGCCAACGTCCTGACTTTC
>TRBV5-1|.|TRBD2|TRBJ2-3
CASRRTSSSDTQYF
TGCGCCAGCAGACGGACTAGTTCTTCAGATACGCAGTATTTT
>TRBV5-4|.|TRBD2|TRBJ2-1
CASSSGLAVNEQFF
TGTGCCAGCAGTTCCGGACTAGCAGTCAATGAGCAGTTCTTC
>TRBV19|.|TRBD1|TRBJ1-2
CASSIRHATGKSYGYTF
TGTGCCAGTAGTATTCGACATGCGACAGGGAAGTCCTATGGCTACACCTTC
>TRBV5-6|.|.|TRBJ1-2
CASSLQALGGYTF
TGTGCCAGCAGCCTACAGGCACTGGGGGGCTACACCTTC
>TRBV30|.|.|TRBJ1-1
CAWSVLGGAFF
TGTGCCTGGAGTGTACTGGGAGGAGCTTTCTTT
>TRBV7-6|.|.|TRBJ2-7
CASSLLAGGEQYF
TGTGCCAGCAGCTTACTCGCAGGGGGGGAGCAGTACTTC
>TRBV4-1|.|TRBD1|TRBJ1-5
CASSGGQGNNQPQHF
TGCGCCAGCAGCGGGGGACAGGGGAACAATCAGCCCCAGCATTTT
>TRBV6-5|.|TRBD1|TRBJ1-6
CASSIQGAGSPLHF
TGTGCCAGCAGTATACAGGGGGCCGGTTCACCCCTCCACTTT
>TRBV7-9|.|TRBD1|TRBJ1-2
CSSSARGLGGYTF
TGTTCCAGCAGTGCCAGGGGGCTTGGTGGCTACACCTTC
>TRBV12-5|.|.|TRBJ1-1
CASSAGRTEAFF
TGTGCTAGTTCCGCAGGGCGGACTGAAGCTTTCTTT